This TCR beta chain stems from a study of blood T cell repertoires in COVID-19 (dated by TCRdb to between 2020 and 2021). At the level of the whole study: Collaborator samples came from the United States, Italy and Spain and covered acute and convalescent phases of COVID-19. The repertoires were released in a freely available public database meant as a resource for research on the immune response to SARS-CoV-2. The sample metadata nearly always contained a de-identified subject ID, COVID-19 status, age in years and sex. Where available, HLA class I and class II types were obtained from metadata supplied by the sample provider rather than from assay-based typing. The samples were drawn from the first 160 participants of the ongoing ImmuneRACE study and from over 950 subjects provided by 6 global collaborators. Subjects who had been exposed to COVID-19, were actively infected with it, or had recovered from it provided the deeply sampled blood TCRbeta repertoires that made up the dataset. The material from the prospective study consisted of cDNA or gDNA derived from T cells, B-cell-depleted T cells, or PBMCs. Paper-wide results and their limitations: Clinical and demographic metadata were provided uncurated, with the amount varying by source and participant.

A word on this clone: The target of this receptor is not known. Base qualities are not recorded, but no much larger clone differs from it by a single base.

V is cut by 9 bases and J by 2 bases, and the space between the germline ends is 14 bases. The germline V gene encodes CDR1 MNHEY and CDR2 SVGAGI. The CDR3 sequence holds 13 residues, the cysteine and phenylalanine included. Only the CDR3 portion is preserved as DNA: 39 bases, with reading frame beginning at the first base. The collaborating institutions used their own protocols to collect whole blood in K2EDTA tubes. For TCRbeta analysis, collaborators shipped samples as frozen whole blood, isolated PBMCs, or DNA extracted from either of those sample types. TCRbeta CDR3 regions were amplified from genomic DNA by means of the immunoSEQ Assay, a bias-controlled multiplex PCR. The published analysis was carried out like this. The number of nucleated cells in each sample was estimated by amplification of reference gene primers within the assay. Sequence reads were collapsed and filtered to measure the absolute abundance of every unique TCRbeta CDR3 rearrangement. For each sample, productive Simpson clonality was calculated as the square root of Simpson's diversity index over productive rearrangements. The source is immuneACCESS, and TCRdb retained only in-frame sequences with V and J called. Part of the clones is not carried over; for the studies checked, unresolved V genes explain less than half of this, and the remainder is unexplained. V, J and clone size are those of that table, while D and trimming were read from the DNA. This sample holds about 150,000 clones; around 91% were observed only once. Approximately 15% of the sample lies in the top ten.

The sample consisted of peripheral blood. The TCR was taken from a woman in her forties with acute or convalescent COVID-19. The chain couples TRBV6-5 to TRBJ2-7; a tentative D call is TRBD1 (5 bases match). The DNA is TGTGCCAGTGTCAGGGTAGTACCCTACGAGCAGTACTTC. Its coded protein is CASVRVVPYEQYF.